Listed here are 27 T cell receptor beta chains from one sample, sequenced in a study of blood T cell repertoires in COVID-19. Some clones are missing from TCRdb's copy, which holds only in-frame ones; the method was immunoSEQ multiplex PCR. The sample lists roughly 110,000 clones; around 85% were seen once. Input material: peripheral blood. These receptors were collected from a woman in her sixties or seventies with COVID-19, enrolled during active disease.

The chain uses TRBV2 and TRBJ1-3, with 7 bases matching TRBD1. Germline lookup yields CDR1 SNHLY and CDR2 FYNNEI. V trimming: 4 bases; J trimming: 2 bases; junction bases outside the gene matches: 2. CDR3 size: 14 residues. The CDR3 nucleotides are TGTGCCAGCAGTGCACAGGGGACTGGAAACACCATATATTTT. Residues: CASSAQGTGNTIYF.

The rearrangement uses TRBV5-1 and TRBJ2-2, with D possibly TRBD1 on 5 matching bases. V lost 5 bases to trimming and J lost 4 bases, with 12 bases between them. The CDR3 has 14 residues. The germline gives CDR1 SGHRS, CDR2 YFSETQ. CDR3 amino acids: CASRYLRVTGELFF. The CDR3 coding sequence is TGCGCCAGCAGATACCTCAGGGTCACCGGGGAGCTGTTTTTT. Together with reference TRBV5-1 and TRBJ2-2, the CDR3 gives the full variable domain: KAGVTQTPRYLIKTRGQQVTLSCSPISGHRSVSWYQQTPGQGLQFLFEYFSETQRNKGNFPGRFSGRQFSNSRSEMNVSTLELGDSALYLCASRYLRVTGELFFGEGSRLTVL.

This chain joins TRBV30 and TRBJ2-5, with D possibly matching TRBD2 (6 bases). The CDR3 is 13 residues long. Looked up from germline, CDR1 is GTSNPN and CDR2 is SVGIG (reference sequence). V dropped 3 bases and J dropped 4 bases, with 12 bases sitting between them. The CDR3 sequence: CAWRRGFSETQYF. The CDR3 nucleotides are TGTGCCTGGAGACGGGGGTTTTCAGAGACCCAGTACTTC.

The chain has TRBV5-1 and TRBJ1-2; 7 nucleotides agree with TRBD1. This CDR3 region has 16 residues. The ends lost 0 bases at V and 3 bases at J; junction bases unmatched: 8. Germline V lookup: CDR1 SGHRS, CDR2 YFSETQ. The DNA of the CDR3 is TGCGCCAGCAGCTTGGGGGTACAGGGGTCTGACTATGGCTACACCTTC. Translating it yields CASSLGVQGSDYGYTF. Full variable domain (outside the CDR3, taken from reference TRBV5-1 and TRBJ1-2): KAGVTQTPRYLIKTRGQQVTLSCSPISGHRSVSWYQQTPGQGLQFLFEYFSETQRNKGNFPGRFSGRQFSNSRSEMNVSTLELGDSALYLCASSLGVQGSDYGYTFGSGTRLTVV.

The V gene is TRBV5-1, the J gene TRBJ1-5; 7 positions agree with TRBD1. The length of the CDR3 is 15 residues. After removal of 4 bases from V and 0 bases from J, the junction contained 4 bases not matched to a gene. The germline V gene has CDR1 SGHRS and CDR2 YFSETQ. The CDR3 reads CASSPGTDSNQPQHF. CDR3 coding DNA: TGCGCCAGCAGCCCCGGGACAGATAGCAATCAGCCCCAGCATTTT.

This chain uses TRBV7-9 with TRBJ2-5; 7 bases agree with TRBD2. The ends lost 6 bases at V and 6 bases at J; junction bases unmatched: 7. CDR3 size: 13 residues. CDR1 and CDR2 (germline): SEHNR, FQNEAQ (reference sequence). The CDR3 DNA reads TGTGCCAGCAGGGCCAGACTAGCTCAGACCCAGTACTTC. Its protein is CASRARLAQTQYF.

This clone occurred once. This sequence joins TRBV5-8 and TRBJ1-2, with 7 nucleotides matching TRBD1. Germline trimming cut 5 bases from V and 0 bases from J; bases unmatched to any gene: 4. CDR1 and CDR2 (germline): SGHTS, YDEGEE. The CDR3 loop spans 14 amino acids. Here the CDR3 reads CASRPGQTNYGYTF. The CDR3 bases are TGTGCCAGCAGGCCGGGACAGACTAACTATGGCTACACCTTC.

The chain uses TRBV3-1 (or the pseudogene TRBV3-2) and TRBJ2-1; 10 bases map to TRBD2. Germline lookup yields CDR1 LGHDT and CDR2 YNNKEL (reference sequence). The CDR3 has 14 amino acids. With V trimmed by 1 base and J by 12 bases, 6 bases remained unmatched. The CDR3 DNA is TGTGCCAGCAGCCAAGCAGGACTAGCGGTGGGGCAGTTCTTC. Amino acids: CASSQAGLAVGQFF.

V usage is TRBV5-1 and J usage is TRBJ1-2; D uncertain. The CDR3 totals 13 residues. Looked up from germline, CDR1 is SGHRS and CDR2 is YFSETQ. V was shortened by 7 bases and J by 2 bases, with 12 bases between the two germline ends. This chain's CDR3 is CASDSGSNYGYTF. The CDR3 nucleotides are TGCGCCAGCGACTCCGGGTCCAACTATGGCTACACCTTC.

The CDR3 DNA sequence: TGTGCCAGCAGTGACGGCAGGGGGTCGGGCTACACCTTC. This codes for CASSDGRGSGYTF. V usage is TRBV6-4 and J usage is TRBJ1-2, with 7 bases lining up with TRBD1. Germline assignment: CDR1 MRHNA and CDR2 SNTAGT. The CDR3 contains 13 residues. With 2 bases clipped from V and 8 bases from J, the junction kept 5 bases outside the gene matches.

The rearrangement joins TRBV9 to TRBJ1-2; D gene ambiguous. The CDR3 length is 12 residues. Germline CDR1 SGDLS, CDR2 YYNGEE. Trimming shortened V by 3 bases and J by 8 bases, and 11 bases separated the two germline ends. In DNA, the CDR3 is TGTGCCAGCAGCGCGCAAGGGAGGGGCTACACCTTC. As protein: CASSAQGRGYTF.

This clone appeared once. The same CDR3 is also encoded by other DNA sequences in this sample. The J gene is TRBJ2-5, the V gene TRBV7-7; 11 positions agree with TRBD2. The CDR3 has 16 residues. V trimming: 4 bases; J trimming: 1 base; junction bases outside the gene matches: 5. The germline gives CDR1 SSHAT, CDR2 FNYEAQ (reference sequence). This CDR3 reads CASSSLAGGPQETQYF. The DNA for the CDR3 is TGTGCCAGCAGCTCCTTAGCGGGGGGGCCCCAAGAGACCCAGTACTTC.

The genes are TRBV13 and TRBJ2-7; TRBD2 agrees at 16 bases. The CDR3 has 16 residues. Trimming took 4 bases from V and 7 from J; bases not matched to a gene: 7. Germline loops: CDR1 PRHDT, CDR2 FYEKMQ (reference sequence). DNA for the CDR3: TGTGCCAGCAGCTCCGGGACTAGCGGGGGGGCTGAGGAGCAGTACTTC. This gives the protein CASSSGTSGGAEEQYF.

The chain employs TRBV4-1 and TRBJ2-3, with no clear D. Germline V lookup: CDR1 MGHRA, CDR2 YSYEKL. Trimming took 3 bases from V and 0 from J, leaving 13 bases between them. The CDR3 runs to 16 residues. The CDR3 loop reads CASSHDDSTSTDTQYF. The CDR3 region has the DNA TGCGCCAGCAGCCATGACGACTCGACTAGCACAGATACGCAGTATTTT.

The chain couples TRBV19 to TRBJ1-1, with 7 bases matching TRBD1. Looked up from germline, CDR1 is LNHDA and CDR2 is SQIVND (reference sequence). The V gene end was trimmed by 6 bases and the J gene end by 3 bases; junction bases not matched to a gene: 10. The CDR3 loop spans 15 amino acids. The chain's CDR3 is CASSNFGQAYTEAFF. The DNA for the CDR3 is TGTGCCAGTAGCAATTTCGGACAGGCATACACTGAAGCTTTCTTT.

This rearrangement joins TRBV20-1 to TRBJ1-2, with D possibly TRBD1 on 6 matching bases. In germline, CDR1 is DFQATT, CDR2 SNEGSKA (reference sequence). This CDR3 comprises 14 residues. V gave up 3 bases and J gave up 4 bases, with 15 bases separating them. The CDR3 coding sequence is TGCAGTGCTAGTTACTCCCAGGGGAGCTATGGCTACACCTTC. Amino acid sequence: CSASYSQGSYGYTF.

The V and J genes are TRBV10-2 and TRBJ2-3; the match to TRBD2 covers 7 bases. V was clipped by 6 bases and J by 6 bases; unmatched bases: 9. Germline V CDR1 and CDR2: WSHSY, SAAADI. The CDR3 spans 14 residues. CDR3 residues: CASSIGNSGDTQYF. The DNA of the CDR3 is TGCGCCAGCAGCATAGGAAATAGCGGGGATACGCAGTATTTT.

The chain uses TRBV6-2 or TRBV6-3 and TRBJ2-5; TRBD1 matches 8 bases. Germline values: CDR1 MNHEY, CDR2 SVGEGT. Germline trimming cut 2 bases from V and 7 bases from J; bases unmatched to any gene: 15. CDR3 length: 17 residues. CDR3 sequence (DNA): TGTGCCAGCAGTTACGGATATCGGGACAGGACTCGACCGACCCAGTACTTC. This encodes CASSYGYRDRTRPTQYF.

This clone was recorded a few times. This chain joins TRBV7-2 and TRBJ2-2, with 7 nucleotides matching TRBD2. The CDR3 is made up of 14 amino acids. Germline V gene data show CDR1 as SGHTA and CDR2 as FQGNSA. Trimming cost V 1 base and J 6 bases; bases outside gene matches: 2. The chain's CDR3 is CASSLELASGELFF. The CDR3 DNA reads as TGTGCCAGCAGCTTAGAACTAGCGTCCGGGGAGCTGTTTTTT.

The gene calls are TRBV11-3 and TRBJ2-1; perhaps TRBD2 as D (6 bases). V lost 1 base to trimming and J lost 5 bases, with 12 bases between them. Per the germline V gene, CDR1 is SGHNT and CDR2 is YENEEA. This CDR3 has 15 residues. The DNA of the CDR3 is TGTGCCAGCAGCTTAGTCTCGGGGGTCCACAATGAGCAGTTCTTC. This translates into CASSLVSGVHNEQFF.

The chain uses TRBV5-1 and TRBJ1-2, with a weak D call TRBD1 (6 bases). V was trimmed by 0 bases and J by 1 base, leaving 13 bases between them. CDR1 SGHRS and CDR2 YFSETQ come from the germline V gene. The CDR3 contains 16 residues. The CDR3 reads CASSLGARGYNYGYTF. The CDR3 DNA reads as TGCGCCAGCAGCTTGGGTGCAAGGGGGTATAACTATGGCTACACCTTC.

The CDR3: CASSVEWAVKLQGYTF. The CDR3 coding sequence is TGTGCCAGCAGTGTCGAGTGGGCAGTGAAACTGCAGGGCTACACCTTC. The genes are TRBV6-1 and TRBJ1-2; no clear D gene. In germline, CDR1 is MNHNS, CDR2 SASEGT. The CDR3 consists of 16 residues. V was clipped by 4 bases and J by 8 bases, with 23 bases between them.

In this sample, this clone turned up a few times. The chain is built from TRBV27 and TRBJ2-4; a possible D gene is TRBD1 (5 bases). Germline V gene lookup returns CDR1 MNHEY and CDR2 SMNVEV (reference sequence). The CDR3 is 15 residues long. Trimming cost V 5 bases and J 2 bases, with 13 bases left between them. CDR3 nucleotide sequence: TGTGCCAGCAGTCCCTCCAGGGAAACCAAAAACATTCAGTACTTC. It specifies CASSPSRETKNIQYF.

The chain uses TRBV28 and TRBJ2-7; TRBD2 matches 9 bases. The V and J ends lost 6 bases and 4 bases, in that order; junction bases with no gene match: 10. Germline CDR1 MDHEN, CDR2 SYDVKM. The CDR3 has 15 amino acids. The CDR3 DNA reads as TGTGCCAGCAGCCAAGGCGGGGGGGCGAGGTACGAGCAGTACTTC. Its translation: CASSQGGGARYEQYF. The full variable domain, with the rest looked up from reference TRBV28 and TRBJ2-7, is DVKVTQSSRYLVKRTGEKVFLECVQDMDHENMFWYRQDPGLGLRLIYFSYDVKMKEKGDIPEGYSVSREKKERFSLILESASTNQTSMYLCASSQGGGARYEQYFGPGTRLTVT.

The chain recombines TRBV5-1 with TRBJ2-7, with D possibly being TRBD1 (5 bases). Trimming took 0 bases from V and 4 from J, leaving 11 bases between them. Germline lookup yields CDR1 SGHRS and CDR2 YFSETQ. CDR3 length: 14 residues. The CDR3 DNA reads as TGCGCCAGCAGCTTGGCTGGGGCCGGATACGAGCAGTACTTC. The encoded protein is CASSLAGAGYEQYF.

This clone was observed a handful of times. The chain is built from TRBV18 and TRBJ1-1; weak D call: TRBD1 (5 bases). Trimming cost V 2 bases and J 3 bases, with 13 bases left between them. Germline CDR1 is KGHSH and CDR2 is LQKENI. The CDR3 runs 15 residues. The CDR3 nucleotides are TGTGCCAGCTCACCAATGAAGGGGTGGGACACTGAAGCTTTCTTT. Amino acids: CASSPMKGWDTEAFF.

The genes are TRBV30 and TRBJ1-2; D is ambiguous. This CDR3 spans 12 amino acids. The germline gives CDR1 GTSNPN, CDR2 SVGIG (reference sequence). With 5 bases removed from V and 2 bases from J, the gap between germline ends came to 9 bases. Written as DNA, the CDR3 is TGTGCCTGGGACACTAAAAACTATGGCTACACCTTC. This sequence encodes CAWDTKNYGYTF.